The clone carrying this TCR beta chain turned up a few times. The data derive from a study of T cells in localized non-small cell lung cancer. TCRdb keeps only in-frame clones here, not all; method: immunoSEQ multiplex PCR. Of 40,000 to 65,000 clones in the sample, around nine tenths were seen once. The CDR3 totals 13 residues. With 3 bases removed from V and 0 bases from J, the gap between germline ends came to 6 bases. Per the germline V gene, CDR1 is SGHRS and CDR2 is YFSETQ. The origin of this receptor is a female donor with stage II lung adenocarcinoma. The rearrangement links TRBV5-1 to TRBJ1-1; no clear D gene. This specimen was PBMCs, taken before any cancer treatment. This CDR3 reads CASSSGLNTEAFF. The CDR3 DNA reads TGCGCCAGCAGCTCTGGGTTGAACACTGAAGCTTTCTTT.